This is a list of T cell receptor beta chains from one sample in a study of response to subunit inactivated influenza vaccine. TCRdb reprocessed the RT-PCR reads with MiXCR, giving one entry per CDR3 protein. In the table there are 550,000 to 800,000 distinct CDR3 sequences, about 15% of which are singletons. The sequences come from PBMCs from blood, collected 11 to 12 days after vaccination. Receptors were obtained from a man aged 45-60 years who received an inactivated influenza vaccine. Each CDR3 is given with its conserved first and last residue. The D gene is left open where the match is weak. Expanded clones get a size class; other rows say once, few or many, or leave the size out.

.	TRBV4-3	few	TRBJ2-1	CASSWFDNEQFF	TGCGCCAGCAGCTGGTTCGACAATGAGCAGTTCTTC
.	TRBV7-2	.	TRBJ2-5	CASSLGKGETQYF	TGTGCCAGCAGCTTAGGTAAAGGAGAGACCCAGTACTTC
.	TRBV19	.	TRBJ2-7	CASSRGLHSPEQYF	TGTGCCAGTAGTAGGGGACTTCACAGCCCCGAGCAGTACTTC
.	TRBV4-2	.	TRBJ1-1	CASSPHGTEAFF	TGTGCCAGCAGTCCCCATGGGACTGAAGCTTTCTTT
.	TRBV7-6	.	TRBJ2-1	CASSLALTQNEQFF	TGTGCCAGCAGCTTAGCTCTTACACAGAATGAGCAGTTCTTC
TRBD2	TRBV20-1	.	TRBJ2-7	CSAREPRGVAGGEQYF	TGCAGTGCTAGAGAACCGAGGGGTGTGGCGGGAGGCGAGCAGTACTTC
.	TRBV7-2	.	TRBJ2-3	CASSGRGVSTDTQYF	TGTGCCAGCAGCGGTCGTGGCGTCAGCACAGATACGCAGTATTTT
TRBD1	TRBV4-3	many	TRBJ2-2	CASSQGIGGLDTGELFF	TGCGCCAGCAGCCAAGGTATAGGGGGCCTTGACACCGGGGAGCTGTTTTTT
TRBD1	TRBV10-3	.	TRBJ2-2	CAISRDSSNTGELFF	TGTGCCATCAGCCGGGACAGCTCGAACACCGGGGAGCTGTTTTTT
TRBD2	TRBV7-2	.	TRBJ2-3	CASSVSGSGSNTQYF	TGTGCCAGCAGCGTTAGCGGGAGTGGTTCCAATACGCAGTATTTT
.	TRBV4-3	few	TRBJ1-6	CASSQDWIGSPLHF	TGCGCCAGCAGCCAAGACTGGATAGGATCACCCCTCCACTTT
TRBD1	TRBV19	few	TRBJ2-2	CASSIGTVKTGELFF	TGTGCCAGTAGTATTGGGACAGTGAAAACCGGGGAGCTGTTTTTT
.	TRBV19	few	TRBJ2-4	CASTAGKNIQYF	TGTGCCAGTACCGCAGGGAAAAACATTCAGTACTTC
TRBD2	TRBV12-3/TRBV12-4	.	TRBJ2-7	CASSFAGGREQYF	TGTGCCAGCAGTTTTGCGGGAGGGCGGGAGCAGTACTTC
.	TRBV6-1	.	TRBJ2-3	CANSQGGLFTDTQYF	TGTGCTAACAGTCAAGGGGGACTCTTCACAGATACGCAGTATTTT
.	TRBV5-1	few	TRBJ2-5	CASSLKGAGKETQYF	TGCGCCAGCAGCTTGAAGGGCGCAGGGAAAGAGACCCAGTACTTC
.	TRBV29-1	.	TRBJ2-3	CSVDAISTDTQYF	TGCAGCGTTGACGCTATTAGCACAGATACGCAGTATTTT
.	TRBV7-6	.	TRBJ2-7	CASSLAPQGSYEQYF	TGTGCCAGCAGCTTAGCTCCCCAGGGATCCTACGAGCAGTACTTC
TRBD1	TRBV5-1	few	TRBJ2-3	CASKQQGPEDTQYF	TGCGCCAGCAAACAACAGGGGCCTGAGGATACGCAGTATTTT
TRBD1	TRBV29-1	.	TRBJ1-1	CSVVRGHTEAFF	TGCAGCGTTGTCAGGGGGCATACTGAAGCTTTCTTT
.	TRBV2	.	TRBJ2-5	CASQRVRETQYF	TGTGCCAGCCAGAGGGTACGGGAGACCCAGTACTTC
TRBD1	TRBV10-3	.	TRBJ2-7	CAISERVLRGQPLPEQYF	TGTGCCATCAGTGAACGGGTGTTAAGGGGGCAACCCCTCCCGGAGCAGTACTTC
TRBD2	TRBV5-1	.	TRBJ2-7	CASSLGPGGQEQYF	TGCGCCAGCAGCTTGGGCCCGGGGGGTCAAGAGCAGTACTTC
.	TRBV20-1	few	TRBJ2-5	CSARGLAGETQYF	TGCAGTGCTAGAGGATTGGCCGGAGAGACCCAGTACTTC
.	TRBV29-1	many	TRBJ2-7	CSVLTDYEQYF	TGCAGCGTTCTGACAGACTACGAGCAGTACTTC
TRBD2	TRBV5-1	.	TRBJ2-1	CASSLRAGGGNEQFF	TGCGCCAGCAGCTTGAGAGCGGGGGGAGGGAATGAGCAGTTCTTC
.	TRBV29-1	few	TRBJ2-3	CSVTSGLRVDTQYF	TGCAGCGTTACTTCCGGACTTCGGGTAGATACGCAGTATTTT
TRBD2	TRBV7-2	.	TRBJ2-7	CASSPLRESYEQYF	TGTGCCAGCAGCCCACTGCGGGAGAGCTACGAGCAGTACTTC
TRBD1	TRBV28	many	TRBJ2-1	CASSVQGRNNEQFF	TGTGCCAGCAGTGTACAGGGGCGCAACAATGAGCAGTTCTTC
TRBD1	TRBV27	few	TRBJ2-3	CASSLQGATDTQYF	TGTGCCAGCAGTTTGCAGGGGGCCACAGATACGCAGTATTTT
.	TRBV19	.	TRBJ2-3	CASSHRGMSTDTQYF	TGTGCCAGTAGTCATCGGGGGATGAGCACAGATACGCAGTATTTT
.	TRBV10-3	few	TRBJ2-5	CAISGQTGPQETQYF	TGTGCCATCAGTGGGCAGACAGGCCCACAAGAGACCCAGTACTTC
.	TRBV30	few	TRBJ2-1	CAWSVRRAGGEQFF	TGTGCCTGGAGTGTACGTAGGGCCGGGGGTGAGCAGTTCTTC
.	TRBV5-1	many	TRBJ2-7	CASSKRDSPLYEQYF	TGCGCCAGCAGCAAGCGGGACAGTCCCCTCTACGAGCAGTACTTC
TRBD2	TRBV12-3/TRBV12-4	.	TRBJ2-1	CASKRTGTSEQFF	TGTGCCAGCAAGAGAACAGGGACTAGTGAGCAGTTCTTC
TRBD1	TRBV24-1	few	TRBJ2-1	CATSDSWDSGYNEQFF	TGTGCCACCAGTGATTCGTGGGACAGCGGTTACAATGAGCAGTTCTTC
.	TRBV4-1	.	TRBJ1-4	CASSQALSEKLFF	TGCGCCAGCAGCCAGGCCCTAAGTGAAAAACTGTTTTTT
TRBD1	TRBV5-6	.	TRBJ2-2	CASNHDRGTGELFF	TGTGCCAGCAACCACGACAGGGGCACCGGGGAGCTGTTTTTT
.	TRBV7-8	.	TRBJ1-6	CASSLEAGDGSPLHF	TGTGCCAGCAGCTTAGAGGCAGGGGATGGTTCACCCCTCCACTTT
.	TRBV2	few	TRBJ1-5	CASSDGAGNQPQHF	TGTGCCAGCAGTGACGGGGCAGGGAATCAGCCCCAGCATTTT
TRBD1	TRBV5-6	.	TRBJ2-3	CASRRTGGSDTQYF	TGTGCCAGCAGGAGGACAGGGGGATCAGATACGCAGTATTTT
.	TRBV20-1	.	TRBJ2-5	CSARDTVQETQYF	TGCAGTGCTAGAGATACAGTTCAAGAGACCCAGTACTTC